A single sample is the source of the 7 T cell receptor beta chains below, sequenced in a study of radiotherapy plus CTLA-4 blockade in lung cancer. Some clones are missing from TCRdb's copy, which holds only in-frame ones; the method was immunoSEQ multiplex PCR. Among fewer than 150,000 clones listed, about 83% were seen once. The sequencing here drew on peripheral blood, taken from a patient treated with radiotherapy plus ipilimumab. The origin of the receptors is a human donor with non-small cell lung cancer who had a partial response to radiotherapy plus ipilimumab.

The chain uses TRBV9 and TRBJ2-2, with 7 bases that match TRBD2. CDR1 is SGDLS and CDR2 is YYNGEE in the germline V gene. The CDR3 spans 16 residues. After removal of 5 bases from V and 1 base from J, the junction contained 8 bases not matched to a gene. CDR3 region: CASSDPAGLNTGELFF. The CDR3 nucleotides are TGTGCCAGCAGTGACCCAGCGGGACTGAACACCGGGGAGCTGTTTTTT.

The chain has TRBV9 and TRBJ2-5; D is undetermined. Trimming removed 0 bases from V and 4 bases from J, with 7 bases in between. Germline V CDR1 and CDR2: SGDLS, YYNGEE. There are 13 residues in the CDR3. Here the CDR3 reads CASSVGHGETQYF. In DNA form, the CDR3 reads TGTGCCAGCAGCGTAGGACATGGAGAGACCCAGTACTTC.

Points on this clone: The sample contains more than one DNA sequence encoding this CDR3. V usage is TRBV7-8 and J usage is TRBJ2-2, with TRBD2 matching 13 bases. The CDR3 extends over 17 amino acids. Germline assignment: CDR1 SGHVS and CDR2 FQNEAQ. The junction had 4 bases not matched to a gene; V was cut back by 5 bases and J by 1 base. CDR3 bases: TGTGCCAGCAGCCCCAGGACTAGCGGGAGGAACACCGGGGAGCTGTTTTTT. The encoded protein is CASSPRTSGRNTGELFF.

CDR3 amino acids: CASKEARGNQPQHF. In DNA, the CDR3 is TGTGCCAGCAAAGAGGCCAGGGGCAATCAGCCCCAGCATTTT. This chain uses TRBV19 with TRBJ1-5; possible D gene TRBD1, 5 bases. Germline-derived CDR1 and CDR2 are LNHDA and SQIVND (reference sequence). V gave up 9 bases and J gave up 2 bases, with 14 bases separating them. The CDR3 extends over 14 amino acids.

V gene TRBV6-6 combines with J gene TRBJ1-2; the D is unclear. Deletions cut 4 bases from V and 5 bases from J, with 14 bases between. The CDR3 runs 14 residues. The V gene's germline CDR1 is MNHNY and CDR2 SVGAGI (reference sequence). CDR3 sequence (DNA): TGTGCCAGCAGTTCCACAGCCTTATGGTATGGCTACACCTTC. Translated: CASSSTALWYGYTF.

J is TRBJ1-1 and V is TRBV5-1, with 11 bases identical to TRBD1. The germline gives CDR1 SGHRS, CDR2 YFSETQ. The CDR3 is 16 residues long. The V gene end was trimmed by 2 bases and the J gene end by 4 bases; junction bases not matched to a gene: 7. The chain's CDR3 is CASSLSGTGGGTEAFF. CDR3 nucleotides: TGCGCCAGCAGCTTATCCGGGACAGGGGGGGGCACTGAAGCTTTCTTT.

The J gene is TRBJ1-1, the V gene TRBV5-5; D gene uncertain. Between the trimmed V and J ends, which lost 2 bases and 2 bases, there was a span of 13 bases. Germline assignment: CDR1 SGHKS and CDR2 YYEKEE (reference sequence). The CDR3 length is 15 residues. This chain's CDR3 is CASSLDVRVNTEAFF. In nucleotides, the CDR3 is TGTGCCAGCAGCTTAGATGTGCGCGTAAACACTGAAGCTTTCTTT.